The 18 T cell receptor beta chains below all came from one sample that was sequenced in a study of cytomegalovirus exposure and HLA in healthy donors. PCR employed 60 Vbeta and 13 Jbeta primers. The repertoire was sequenced with immunoSEQ multiplex PCR; TCRdb's copy has only in-frame clones and lacks some. The sample has some 160,000 clones, roughly 83% seen once. The sample taken for sequencing was PBMCs. The receptors were sampled from a woman under 30 in good health and CMV-seronegative.

This chain links TRBV20-1 with TRBJ1-2, with D hard to call. The germline V gene has CDR1 DFQATT and CDR2 SNEGSKA (reference sequence). Trimming took off 5 bases at V and 12 bases at J, with 7 bases between the two ends. The CDR3 has 8 residues. CDR3 sequence reads: CSAAADTF. The CDR3 DNA reads as TGCAGTGCTGCGGCGGACACCTTC.

The V gene is TRBV6-4, the J gene TRBJ2-3; the match to TRBD1 covers 10 bases. J was trimmed by 4 bases and V by 4 bases; bases with no gene match: 2. Germline CDR1 reads MRHNA; CDR2 reads SNTAGT. The CDR3 totals 14 residues. The CDR3 sequence: CASSGTGGSDTQYF. In nucleotides, the CDR3 is TGTGCCAGCAGTGGGACAGGGGGTTCAGATACGCAGTATTTT.

The rearrangement links TRBV6-5 to TRBJ1-1, with TRBD1 matching 7 bases. Germline V CDR1 and CDR2: MNHEY, SVGAGI. J lost 1 base, V lost 7 bases, and 6 bases had no gene match. The CDR3 sequence is 14 residues long. This CDR3 is CASNPGQKNTEAFF. CDR3 nucleotides: TGTGCCAGCAATCCGGGACAGAAGAACACTGAAGCTTTCTTT.

The rearrangement links TRBV9 to TRBJ2-1; 8 bases fit TRBD2. This CDR3 has 15 residues. Germline CDR1 is SGDLS and CDR2 is YYNGEE. With 0 bases clipped from V and 4 bases from J, the junction kept 3 bases outside the gene matches. The CDR3 is CASSVGRGAYNEQFF. In nucleotides, the CDR3 is TGTGCCAGCAGCGTAGGGCGGGGGGCGTACAATGAGCAGTTCTTC.

The chain uses TRBV7-2 and TRBJ2-2; 7 bases agree with TRBD1. V lost 3 bases to trimming and J lost 4 bases; unmatched junction nucleotides: 2. CDR3 length: 14 amino acids. Germline V gene lookup returns CDR1 SGHTA and CDR2 FQGNSA. The CDR3 coding sequence is TGTGCCAGCAGCTTTGGGACAGCCACCGGGGAGCTGTTTTTT. The encoded protein is CASSFGTATGELFF.

The J gene is TRBJ1-3, the V gene TRBV18; D is ambiguous. Germline V gene lookup returns CDR1 KGHSH and CDR2 LQKENI. The V gene lost 3 bases and the J gene lost 0 bases, with 15 bases spanning the gap. There are 17 residues in the CDR3. CDR3 loop: CASSPPSTGVSGNTIYF. CDR3 coding DNA: TGTGCCAGCTCACCCCCCTCGACGGGAGTCTCTGGAAACACCATATATTTT.

V usage is TRBV2 and J usage is TRBJ1-2, with D maybe TRBD1 (6 bases). The CDR3 covers 14 residues. V was shortened by 7 bases and J by 7 bases, with 19 bases between the two germline ends. Germline V gene sequence: CDR1 SNHLY, CDR2 FYNNEI. The DNA of the CDR3 is TGTGCCAGCATTCTACTCAGGGGCGTAAGTGGCTACACCTTC. Translated: CASILLRGVSGYTF.

The chain carries TRBV10-1 and TRBJ2-7; 9 bases agree with TRBD2. This CDR3 contains 15 residues. Germline V gene sequence: CDR1 WNHNN, CDR2 SYGVQD (reference sequence). The junction had 3 bases not matched to a gene; V was cut back by 2 bases and J by 1 base. In nucleotides, the CDR3 is TGCGCCAGCAGTGAGACCAGCGGGGGGTCCTACGAGCAGTACTTC. Its protein is CASSETSGGSYEQYF.

This chain links TRBV6-5 with TRBJ2-1; no clear D. Germline lookup yields CDR1 MNHEY and CDR2 SVGAGI. The CDR3 is made up of 13 amino acids. V was shortened by 3 bases and J by 2 bases, with 5 bases between the two germline ends. CDR3 sequence: CASSYEAYNEQFF. The CDR3, as DNA: TGTGCCAGCAGTTATGAGGCCTACAATGAGCAGTTCTTC.

The rearrangement links TRBV2 to TRBJ1-2; the match to TRBD1 covers 7 bases. The CDR3 runs to 14 residues. V lost 5 bases to trimming and J lost 4 bases; unmatched junction nucleotides: 7. Germline V CDR1 and CDR2: SNHLY, FYNNEI. The chain's CDR3 is CASSQGQTFYGYTF. The CDR3 DNA reads as TGTGCCAGCAGTCAGGGACAGACATTCTATGGCTACACCTTC.

The rearrangement links TRBV29-1 to TRBJ1-3, with D tentatively TRBD1 (6 bases). CDR3 length: 16 amino acids. CDR1 and CDR2 (germline): SQVTM, ANQGSEA. The V gene lost 0 bases and the J gene lost 2 bases, with 14 bases spanning the gap. The DNA of the CDR3 is TGCAGCGTTGAAGATGAGCGAGGGGACACTGGAAACACCATATATTTT. This gives the protein CSVEDERGDTGNTIYF.

The chain uses TRBV7-9 and TRBJ2-5; a weak D match, TRBD2 (5 bases). Trimming took off 7 bases at V and 5 bases at J, with 11 bases between the two ends. Germline V gives CDR1 SEHNR, CDR2 FQNEAQ (reference sequence). The CDR3 extends over 12 amino acids. The CDR3 DNA reads TGTGCCAGCACCTTCGGCGGGGAGACCCAGTACTTC. Translated, it gives CASTFGGETQYF.

CDR3 in DNA: TGTGCCTGGAGTGTTTCTCGGAACACTGAAGCTTTCTTT. Residues: CAWSVSRNTEAFF. The V and J genes are TRBV30 and TRBJ1-1; D call uncertain. The CDR3 is 13 amino acids. Germline CDR1 and CDR2: GTSNPN and SVGIG (reference sequence). Trimming pared 0 bases from V and 1 base from J, leaving 6 bases between.

The chain is built from TRBV19 and TRBJ2-7, with 8 bases lining up with TRBD1. Germline lookup yields CDR1 LNHDA and CDR2 SQIVND (reference sequence). V was pared by 8 bases and J by 2 bases, with 5 bases of the junction left unmatched. CDR3 size: 13 residues. The CDR3 here is CASLDRATYEQYF. In DNA form, the CDR3 reads TGTGCCAGTTTGGACAGGGCTACCTACGAGCAGTACTTC.

The V and J genes are TRBV27 and TRBJ1-5; no clear D. This CDR3 region has 17 residues. Deletions cut 5 bases from V and 0 bases from J, with 17 bases between. CDR1 MNHEY and CDR2 SMNVEV come from the germline V gene (reference sequence). CDR3: CASSPARTEYSNQPQHF. Written as DNA, the CDR3 is TGTGCCAGCAGTCCCGCCCGAACAGAGTATAGCAATCAGCCCCAGCATTTT.

This chain connects TRBV5-1 to TRBJ1-2, with TRBD1 matching over 12 bases. The CDR3 length is 16 residues. Germline CDR1 SGHRS, CDR2 YFSETQ. After removal of 3 bases from V and 5 bases from J, the junction contained 8 bases not matched to a gene. CDR3 nucleotides: TGCGCCAGCAGCTCGAAGGGACAGGGGGCGCGGTATGGCTACACCTTC. Translation: CASSSKGQGARYGYTF.

This clone came up a few times. The chain links TRBV10-2 to TRBJ2-7, with D unclear. The ends were cut back, 2 bases at V and 6 bases at J, with 11 bases in the middle. Germline CDR1 reads WSHSY; CDR2 reads SAAADI. There are 13 residues in the CDR3. In DNA, the CDR3 is TGCGCCAGCAGTGAGAACCCGGGTGCCGAGCAGTACTTC. This codes for CASSENPGAEQYF.

This chain joins TRBV25-1 and TRBJ2-1, with 9 nucleotides matching TRBD2. Trimming at V came to 5 bases and at J to 4 bases, leaving 12 bases not matched to a gene. CDR3 length: 17 amino acids. From germline, CDR1 is MGHDK and CDR2 SYGVNS. CDR3 DNA sequence: TGTGCCAGCAGTCCGGCCGGCGGGGGGGCCGGGTACAATGAGCAGTTCTTC. Protein product: CASSPAGGGAGYNEQFF.